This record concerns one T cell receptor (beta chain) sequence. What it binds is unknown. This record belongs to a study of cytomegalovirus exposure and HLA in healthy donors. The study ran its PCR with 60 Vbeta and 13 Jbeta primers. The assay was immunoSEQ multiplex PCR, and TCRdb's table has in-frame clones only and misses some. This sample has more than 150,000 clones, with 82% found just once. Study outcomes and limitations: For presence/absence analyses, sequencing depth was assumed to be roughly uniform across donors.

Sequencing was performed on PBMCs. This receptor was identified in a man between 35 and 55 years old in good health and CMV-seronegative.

CDR3 in DNA: TGTGCCAGCAGCTTAGTTGGCGGGGGGGCCCAAGATACGCAGTATTTT. It specifies CASSLVGGGAQDTQYF. The chain employs TRBV7-2 and TRBJ2-3; the match to TRBD2 covers 9 bases. V lost 1 base to trimming and J lost 5 bases; unmatched junction nucleotides: 7. The CDR3 totals 16 residues. CDR1 is SGHTA and CDR2 is FQGNSA in the germline V gene.